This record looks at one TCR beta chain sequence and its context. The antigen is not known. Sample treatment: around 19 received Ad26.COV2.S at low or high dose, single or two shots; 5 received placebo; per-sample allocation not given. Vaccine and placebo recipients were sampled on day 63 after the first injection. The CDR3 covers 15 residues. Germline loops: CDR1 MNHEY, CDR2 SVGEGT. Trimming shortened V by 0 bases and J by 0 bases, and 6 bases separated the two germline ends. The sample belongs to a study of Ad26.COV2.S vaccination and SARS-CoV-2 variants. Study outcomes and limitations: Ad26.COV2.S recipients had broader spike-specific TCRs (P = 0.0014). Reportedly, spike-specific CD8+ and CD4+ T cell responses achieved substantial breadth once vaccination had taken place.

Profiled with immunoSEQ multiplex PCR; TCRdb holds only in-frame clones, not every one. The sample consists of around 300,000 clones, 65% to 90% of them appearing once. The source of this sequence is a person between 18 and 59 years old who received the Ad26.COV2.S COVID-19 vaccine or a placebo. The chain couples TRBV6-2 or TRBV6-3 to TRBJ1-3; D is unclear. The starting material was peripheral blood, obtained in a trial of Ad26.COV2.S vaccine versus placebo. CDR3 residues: CASSYSTDSGNTIYF. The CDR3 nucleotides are TGTGCCAGCAGTTACTCGACCGACTCTGGAAACACCATATATTTT.